Shown below are 32 T cell receptor beta chains from a single sample sequenced in a study of T cell responses to AZD1222 COVID-19 vaccine. Produced via immunoSEQ multiplex PCR; TCRdb's table is partial and in-frame only. The repertoire consists of about 89,000 clones, with over 75% occurring once and the leading ten covering more than 5%. The sample in question was peripheral blood, obtained 28 days after the second AZD1222 dose. The receptors here all came from an adult who received the AZD1222 COVID-19 vaccine.

This chain connects TRBV28 to TRBJ2-7, with D perhaps TRBD1 or TRBD2 (7 bases each). In germline, CDR1 is MDHEN, CDR2 SYDVKM. The CDR3 loop spans 15 amino acids. V was pared by 5 bases and J by 5 bases, with 19 bases between. The CDR3 DNA reads as TGTGCCAGCAGTCTTTTAGGACAGGCGGGGGACGAGCAGTACTTC. This codes for CASSLLGQAGDEQYF.

The J gene is TRBJ1-2, the V gene TRBV20-1; D not certain. V was shortened by 5 bases and J by 11 bases, with 12 bases between the two germline ends. From germline, CDR1 is DFQATT and CDR2 SNEGSKA (reference sequence). There are 10 residues in the CDR3. CDR3 sequence (DNA): TGCAGTGCTGGAAACGGAGCTTACACCTTC. It specifies CSAGNGAYTF.

The chain combines TRBV9 with TRBJ1-1; no clear D. The germline CDR1 and CDR2 sequences are SGDLS and YYNGEE. The CDR3 spans 15 residues. V gave up 2 bases and J gave up 1 base, with 12 bases separating them. The CDR3 region has the DNA TGTGCCAGCAGCGTTCCAGGTGGGGAGAACACTGAAGCTTTCTTT. It yields the protein CASSVPGGENTEAFF.

The chain links TRBV3-1 (or the pseudogene TRBV3-2) to TRBJ2-3, with D perhaps matching TRBD2 (6 bases). Germline values: CDR1 LGHDT, CDR2 YNNKEL (reference sequence). The V gene lost 4 bases and the J gene lost 4 bases, with 15 bases spanning the gap. CDR3 length: 15 amino acids. The CDR3 sequence is CASSRSGAQSDTQYF. The CDR3 region has the DNA TGTGCCAGCAGCCGGTCGGGAGCACAATCAGATACGCAGTATTTT.

In this sample, this clone turned up a few times. The V gene is TRBV5-1, the J gene TRBJ1-1; 7 bases align to TRBD1. CDR3 length: 13 residues. The germline V gene encodes CDR1 SGHRS and CDR2 YFSETQ. V gave up 2 bases and J gave up 10 bases; unmatched junction bases: 8. CDR3 residues: CASSFYRGGGAFF. DNA for the CDR3: TGCGCCAGCAGCTTCTACAGGGGAGGGGGAGCTTTCTTT.

This clone occurred once. This rearrangement joins TRBV6-6 to TRBJ2-1; D is undetermined. Germline CDR1 and CDR2: MNHNY and SVGAGI (reference sequence). Trimming pared 0 bases from V and 6 bases from J, leaving 6 bases between. The CDR3 is made up of 13 amino acids. CDR3 in amino acids: CASSYSRVNEQFF. The CDR3 coding sequence is TGTGCCAGCAGTTACTCACGCGTCAATGAGCAGTTCTTC.

This clone came up once. The chain recombines TRBV28 with TRBJ1-2, with D unclear. V lost 4 bases and J lost 3, with 12 bases in between. Germline V gene sequence: CDR1 MDHEN, CDR2 SYDVKM. The CDR3 contains 14 residues. The CDR3 protein is CASSSPGRDYGYTF. DNA of the CDR3: TGTGCCAGCAGTTCCCCCGGGAGGGACTATGGCTACACCTTC.

DNA for the CDR3: TGCGCCAGCAGACGGGACGCTAATACCGCCGAGCAGTACTTC. This gives the protein CASRRDANTAEQYF. This chain uses TRBV10-2 with TRBJ2-7; D is perhaps TRBD1 or TRBD2 (5 bases each). The CDR3 contains 14 residues. Germline lookup yields CDR1 WSHSY and CDR2 SAAADI. V gave up 6 bases and J gave up 6 bases, with 18 bases separating them.

This sequence joins TRBV6-2 or TRBV6-3 and TRBJ2-7; D not certain. CDR1 is MNHEY, CDR2 SVGEGT, per germline. V was trimmed by 5 bases and J by 0 bases, leaving 14 bases between them. CDR3 length: 15 residues. The CDR3 DNA reads TGTGCCAGCAGTCCCTCGGGCCCCCGCTCCTACGAGCAGTACTTC. This gives the protein CASSPSGPRSYEQYF.

The chain uses TRBV2 and TRBJ2-3, with unresolved D. From germline, CDR1 is SNHLY and CDR2 FYNNEI. The CDR3 sequence is 12 residues long. V was trimmed by 4 bases and J by 2 bases, leaving 4 bases between them. The chain's CDR3 is CASSGNTDTQYF. DNA of the CDR3: TGTGCCAGCAGTGGAAACACAGATACGCAGTATTTT.

This rearrangement joins TRBV29-1 to TRBJ2-1; 8 bases align to TRBD2. Germline CDR1 SQVTM, CDR2 ANQGSEA. The V and J ends lost 5 bases and 0 bases, in that order; junction bases with no gene match: 6. This CDR3 comprises 15 residues. The CDR3 DNA follows: TGCAGCGTTTTGGGGGGGACTAGCTCCTACAATGAGCAGTTCTTC. It specifies CSVLGGTSSYNEQFF.

V usage is TRBV18 and J usage is TRBJ2-1, with 7 bases identical to TRBD1. V lost 3 bases, J lost 7 bases, and 3 bases stayed unmatched. CDR3 size: 13 residues. In germline, CDR1 is KGHSH, CDR2 LQKENI. The CDR3 DNA sequence: TGTGCCAGCTCACCGCAGACAGGGAATGAGCAGTTCTTC. Encoded protein: CASSPQTGNEQFF. The full variable domain, completed using reference TRBV18 and TRBJ2-1, is NAGVMQNPRHLVRRRGQEARLRCSPMKGHSHVYWYRQLPEEGLKFMVYLQKENIIDESGMPKERFSAEFPKEGPSILRIQQVVRGDSAAYFCASSPQTGNEQFFGPGTRLTVL.

The chain is built from TRBV28 and TRBJ1-5; D is ambiguous. This CDR3 is 13 amino acids long. Per germline, CDR1 MDHEN and CDR2 SYDVKM. V was shortened by 4 bases and J by 5 bases, with 9 bases between the two germline ends. CDR3 coding DNA: TGTGCCAGCAGTTCGGGCACATATCAGCCCCAGCATTTT. Protein: CASSSGTYQPQHF.

This chain joins TRBV6-6 and TRBJ2-2; D not certain. Germline CDR1 and CDR2: MNHNY and SVGAGI (reference sequence). V was clipped by 7 bases and J by 5 bases, with 14 bases between them. The CDR3 runs to 14 residues. The CDR3 region has the DNA TGTGCCAGCACATCCTACGTGTGGACCGGGGAGCTGTTTTTT. This sequence encodes CASTSYVWTGELFF.

The rearrangement uses TRBV5-1 and TRBJ2-3; D tentatively fits TRBD1 or TRBD2 (5 bases each). CDR3 length equals 14 residues. V lost 4 bases to trimming and J lost 2 bases, with 11 bases between them. Germline-derived CDR1 and CDR2 are SGHRS and YFSETQ. Here the CDR3 reads CASSRDQLTDTQYF. CDR3 DNA: TGCGCCAGCAGCCGGGACCAACTCACAGATACGCAGTATTTT. Looking up the rest from reference TRBV5-1 and TRBJ2-3 gives the full variable domain: KAGVTQTPRYLIKTRGQQVTLSCSPISGHRSVSWYQQTPGQGLQFLFEYFSETQRNKGNFPGRFSGRQFSNSRSEMNVSTLELGDSALYLCASSRDQLTDTQYFGPGTRLTVL.

For this clone: The junction shows a germline mismatch at one end, possibly a read error. This chain links TRBV5-5 with TRBJ1-1; D gene unclear. Per germline, CDR1 SGHKS and CDR2 YYEKEE (reference sequence). This CDR3 region has 14 residues. This CDR3 reads CASSLGGPNPEAFF. The CDR3 DNA sequence: TGTGCCAGCAGCTTGGGAGGTCCGAACCCTGAAGCTTTCTTT.

The chain is built from TRBV9 and TRBJ2-3; D not certain. CDR1 is SGDLS, CDR2 YYNGEE, per germline. V lost 0 bases and J lost 0, with 5 bases in between. The CDR3 sequence is 14 residues long. The CDR3 protein is CASSVVPSTDTQYF. DNA of the CDR3: TGTGCCAGCAGCGTAGTCCCTAGCACAGATACGCAGTATTTT.

This sequence joins TRBV5-5 and TRBJ1-1, with D tentatively TRBD1 (5 bases). Germline values: CDR1 SGHKS, CDR2 YYEKEE (reference sequence). Deletions cut 4 bases from V and 1 base from J, with 14 bases between. This CDR3 region has 15 residues. CDR3 region: CASSPLDRENTEAFF. CDR3 coding DNA: TGTGCCAGCAGCCCACTAGACAGAGAGAACACTGAAGCTTTCTTT.

This chain connects TRBV6-6 to TRBJ1-5; tentative D call: TRBD1 (5 bases). V lost 2 bases to trimming and J lost 0 bases, with 8 bases between them. CDR3 length: 15 residues. The germline CDR1 and CDR2 sequences are MNHNY and SVGAGI (reference sequence). CDR3 region: CASSYLTDSNQPQHF. The CDR3 bases are TGTGCCAGCAGTTACCTGACAGATAGCAATCAGCCCCAGCATTTT.

The CDR3 DNA sequence: TGCGCCAGCAGCTCAAAAACAGGGCGGACTGAAGCTTTCTTT. Its protein product is CASSSKTGRTEAFF. The rearrangement joins TRBV5-1 to TRBJ1-1; tentatively, D is TRBD1 (6 bases). With 3 bases removed from V and 5 bases from J, the gap between germline ends came to 14 bases. Germline CDR1 and CDR2: SGHRS and YFSETQ. The CDR3 runs to 14 residues.

V usage is TRBV11-1 and J usage is TRBJ2-7; TRBD1 is a possible D gene (5 bases). Germline lookup yields CDR1 SGHAT and CDR2 FQDESV (reference sequence). This CDR3 has 15 residues. V was shortened by 5 bases and J by 2 bases, with 16 bases between the two germline ends. This chain's CDR3 is CASSRQDRPTYEQYF. DNA of the CDR3: TGTGCCAGCAGCAGACAAGACAGACCCACCTACGAGCAGTACTTC.

The chain has TRBV30 and TRBJ1-1, with unresolved D. V lost 0 bases to trimming and J lost 1 base, with 15 bases between them. CDR3 length equals 16 residues. Germline-derived CDR1 and CDR2 are GTSNPN and SVGIG (reference sequence). The CDR3 here is CAWSVTLIWGNTEAFF. The DNA of the CDR3 is TGTGCCTGGAGTGTGACCCTGATTTGGGGGAACACTGAAGCTTTCTTT.

The chain links TRBV18 to TRBJ2-3; no definite D call. The germline V gene has CDR1 KGHSH and CDR2 LQKENI. CDR3 length: 14 amino acids. V was clipped by 1 base and J by 8 bases, with 13 bases between them. The CDR3 bases are TGTGCCAGCTCACCACTGGACCGTCAAGTTACGCAGTATTTT. This sequence encodes CASSPLDRQVTQYF.

The chain is built from TRBV7-3 and TRBJ1-2; TRBD1 might be the D (5 bases). Germline loops: CDR1 SGHTA, CDR2 FQGTGA. V was shortened by 5 bases and J by 7 bases, with 20 bases between the two germline ends. This CDR3 has 15 residues. Here the CDR3 DNA reads TGTGCCAGCAGCCCCCAGGGAAGCTGGGAGGGTGGCTACACCTTC. This gives the protein CASSPQGSWEGGYTF.

The V and J genes are TRBV30 and TRBJ2-1; TRBD2 matches 8 bases. After removal of 3 bases from V and 10 bases from J, the junction contained 8 bases not matched to a gene. CDR3 length equals 13 residues. Germline V gene lookup returns CDR1 GTSNPN and CDR2 SVGIG (reference sequence). The CDR3 DNA reads TGTGCCTGGAGGGCGGGGGGTAAACGGGAGCAGTTCTTC. Translated: CAWRAGGKREQFF.

The CDR3 sequence: CATGVPGTAGYGYTF. The CDR3 DNA reads as TGTGCCACCGGGGTCCCCGGAACTGCCGGCTATGGCTACACCTTC. The rearrangement joins TRBV15 to TRBJ1-2, with unresolved D. The CDR3 is 15 amino acids. The V end lost 8 bases, the J end lost 4 bases, and 20 bases lay between the germline ends. Germline CDR1 is LNHNV and CDR2 is YYDKDF (reference sequence).

The V gene is TRBV19, the J gene TRBJ1-1, with D possibly being TRBD1 (5 bases). Trimming took off 5 bases at V and 1 base at J, with 8 bases between the two ends. CDR1 LNHDA and CDR2 SQIVND come from the germline V gene (reference sequence). There are 13 residues in the CDR3. CDR3 residues: CASSATENTEAFF. In nucleotides, the CDR3 is TGTGCCAGTAGTGCGACAGAGAACACTGAAGCTTTCTTT.

The DNA for the CDR3 is TGCGCCAGCACCCGGGGGGGCAGAAAAAGAGACAATGAGCAGTTCTTC. This translates into CASTRGGRKRDNEQFF. The chain has TRBV5-1 and TRBJ2-1; TRBD2 matches 8 bases. The CDR3 loop spans 16 amino acids. Germline V lookup: CDR1 SGHRS, CDR2 YFSETQ. The V gene end was trimmed by 6 bases and the J gene end by 5 bases; junction bases not matched to a gene: 13.

This sequence joins TRBV5-8 and TRBJ1-1; D perhaps matches TRBD1 (5 bases). The ends were cut back, 3 bases at V and 0 bases at J, with 15 bases in the middle. The CDR3 extends over 16 amino acids. CDR1 is SGHTS, CDR2 YDEGEE, per germline. Here the CDR3 DNA reads TGTGCCAGCAGCTGGTTGGGGGGGAACATGAACACTGAAGCTTTCTTT. Residues: CASSWLGGNMNTEAFF. The full variable domain, in which reference TRBV5-8 and TRBJ1-1 provide the parts outside the CDR3, is EAGVTQSPTHLIKTRGQQATLRCSPISGHTSVYWYQQALGLGLQFLLWYDEGEERNRGNFPPRFSGRQFPNYSSELNVNALELEDSALYLCASSWLGGNMNTEAFFGQGTRLTVV.

The DNA for the CDR3 is TGTGCCAGCTCCTTCCCCGCCAAAAGCACTGAAGCTTTCTTT. This encodes CASSFPAKSTEAFF. The chain links TRBV2 to TRBJ1-1; D is ambiguous. Trimming cost V 8 bases and J 4 bases, with 17 bases left between them. This CDR3 has 14 residues. Germline V gives CDR1 SNHLY, CDR2 FYNNEI.

The V and J genes are TRBV7-2 and TRBJ1-6; D call uncertain. CDR1 and CDR2 (germline): SGHTA, FQGNSA. The length of the CDR3 is 15 residues. Deletions cut 1 base from V and 11 bases from J, with 15 bases between. This chain's CDR3 is CASSLGGFTGTPLHF. The CDR3 DNA reads TGTGCCAGCAGCTTAGGCGGTTTCACCGGGACACCCCTCCACTTT.

The chain couples TRBV6-5 to TRBJ1-6; the match to TRBD1 covers 9 bases. Germline assignment: CDR1 MNHEY and CDR2 SVGAGI. The CDR3 extends over 14 amino acids. V lost 7 bases and J lost 7; bases outside the gene matches: 5. The CDR3 loop is CASIGQGQNSPLHF. DNA for the CDR3: TGTGCCAGCATTGGACAGGGGCAAAATTCACCCCTCCACTTT.